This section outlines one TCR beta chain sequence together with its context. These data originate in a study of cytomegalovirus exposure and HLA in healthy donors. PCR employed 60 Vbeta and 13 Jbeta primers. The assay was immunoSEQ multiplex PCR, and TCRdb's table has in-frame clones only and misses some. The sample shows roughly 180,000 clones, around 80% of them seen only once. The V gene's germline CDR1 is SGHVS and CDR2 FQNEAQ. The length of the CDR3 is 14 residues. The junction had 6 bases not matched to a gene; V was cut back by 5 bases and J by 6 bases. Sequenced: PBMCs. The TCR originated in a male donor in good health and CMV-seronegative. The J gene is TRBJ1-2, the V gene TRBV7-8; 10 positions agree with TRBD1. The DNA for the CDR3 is TGTGCCAGCAGCCGAGGGACAGGGGAGGATGGCTACACCTTC. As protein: CASSRGTGEDGYTF.